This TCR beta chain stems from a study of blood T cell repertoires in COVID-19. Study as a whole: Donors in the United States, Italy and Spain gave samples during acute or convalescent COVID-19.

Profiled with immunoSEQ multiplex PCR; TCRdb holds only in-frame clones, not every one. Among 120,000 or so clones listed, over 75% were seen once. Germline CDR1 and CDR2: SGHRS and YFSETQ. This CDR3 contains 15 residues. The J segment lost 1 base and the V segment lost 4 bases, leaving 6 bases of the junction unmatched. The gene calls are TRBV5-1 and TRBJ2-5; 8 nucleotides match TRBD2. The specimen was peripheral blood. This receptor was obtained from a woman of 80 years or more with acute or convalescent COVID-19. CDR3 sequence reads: CASSQETSAQETQYF. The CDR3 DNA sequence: TGCGCCAGCAGCCAAGAGACTAGCGCCCAAGAGACCCAGTACTTC.